These 23 T cell receptor beta chains originate from one sample sequenced in a study of T-cell reconstitution after alpha-beta-depleted transplantation in children. Unique molecular identifiers were used to barcode this TCRbeta library. TCRdb re-called the PCR reads through MiXCR, storing one row per CDR3 protein. In the table there are some 460,000 distinct CDR3 sequences, roughly 16% of which are singletons. The sequences come from PBMCs, mostly from graft donor cells, collected 360 days after TCRalphabeta/CD19-depleted stem cell transplant. These receptors all come from a boy younger than two who had a stem cell transplant for Wiskott-Aldrich syndrome, so the T cells may come from the graft donor.

DNA for the CDR3: TGCAGCGTTGAAACCGGGATCGTAGGCTACGAGCAGTACTTC. Protein sequence: CSVETGIVGYEQYF. The chain is built from TRBV29-1 and TRBJ2-7, with a tentative D call TRBD2 (5 bases). CDR1 SQVTM and CDR2 ANQGSEA come from the germline V gene. V was clipped by 2 bases and J by 3 bases, with 14 bases between them. This CDR3 comprises 14 residues.

This clonotype was observed many times. V is TRBV5-4 and J is TRBJ2-1; 10 bases are shared with TRBD2. Trimming cost V 7 bases and J 9 bases; bases outside gene matches: 13. Germline CDR1 and CDR2: SGHNT and YYREEE (reference sequence). The CDR3 has 15 amino acids. The CDR3 DNA follows: TGTGCCAGCCCCGTACGAGCGGGAGGGCCTAGTGAGCAGTTCTTC. Its translation: CASPVRAGGPSEQFF.

The gene calls are TRBV6-1 and TRBJ1-6; a possible D gene is TRBD1 (6 bases). Trimming shortened V by 7 bases and J by 4 bases, and 11 bases separated the two germline ends. In germline, CDR1 is MNHNS, CDR2 SASEGT. The CDR3 loop spans 14 amino acids. The CDR3 sequence: CASKRQAYNSPLHF. DNA for the CDR3: TGTGCCAGCAAGAGACAGGCGTATAATTCACCCCTCCACTTT.

Only one count was recorded for this clonotype. The V and J genes are TRBV7-2 and TRBJ2-6, with D perhaps TRBD2 (6 bases). The CDR3 is 16 amino acids. From germline, CDR1 is SGHTA and CDR2 FQGNSA. Between the trimmed V and J ends, which lost 2 bases and 1 base, there was a span of 9 bases. The CDR3 DNA reads TGTGCCAGCAGCTTAAGTGCGGGATCTGGGGCCAACGTCCTGACTTTC. It codes for CASSLSAGSGANVLTF.

The chain links TRBV9 to TRBJ2-2, with D uncertain. CDR1 and CDR2 (germline): SGDLS, YYNGEE. With 0 bases removed from V and 3 bases from J, the gap between germline ends came to 3 bases. This CDR3 is built from 13 residues. Written as DNA, the CDR3 is TGTGCCAGCAGCGTAGTAGACACCGGGGAGCTGTTTTTT. The encoded protein is CASSVVDTGELFF.

This clonotype was seen more than once but under ten times. CDR3 nucleotide sequence: TGTGCCAGCAGCTTCCCGGGACAGGGGGCGTTTCACACCGGGGAGCTGTTTTTT. Translated, it gives CASSFPGQGAFHTGELFF. The chain recombines TRBV28 with TRBJ2-2, with 12 bases that match TRBD1. This CDR3 region has 18 residues. Germline CDR1 and CDR2: MDHEN and SYDVKM. Unmatched junction bases numbered 11, after V lost 6 bases and J lost 3 bases.

J is TRBJ2-7 and V is TRBV6-2 or TRBV6-3; 7 bases map to TRBD2. V was pared by 2 bases and J by 1 base, with 5 bases of the junction left unmatched. The CDR3 sequence is 15 residues long. CDR1 MNHEY and CDR2 SVGEGT come from the germline V gene. CDR3 amino acids: CASSYRQGGSYEQYF. The CDR3 coding sequence is TGTGCCAGCAGTTACCGTCAGGGAGGGTCCTACGAGCAGTACTTC.

This clonotype was detected only a few times. V and J are TRBV4-3 and TRBJ2-3; 9 bases match TRBD2. In germline, CDR1 is LGHNA, CDR2 YSLEER. The ends lost 0 bases at V and 13 bases at J; junction bases unmatched: 8. This CDR3 contains 14 residues. The CDR3 region is CASSQDSGSREKYF. CDR3 DNA: TGCGCCAGCAGCCAAGATAGCGGGAGCCGGGAGAAGTATTTT.

This clonotype was found a few times. The chain combines TRBV7-9 with TRBJ2-1; 11 bases match TRBD2. CDR3 length: 13 amino acids. Germline V lookup: CDR1 SEHNR, CDR2 FQNEAQ (reference sequence). Losses at the gene ends were 7 bases for V and 4 bases for J; bases not matched to a gene: 0. CDR3 DNA sequence: TGTGCCAGCACTAGCGGGGGGTACAATGAGCAGTTCTTC. This gives the protein CASTSGGYNEQFF. Full variable domain (outside the CDR3, taken from reference TRBV7-9 and TRBJ2-1): DTGVSQNPRHKITKRGQNVTFRCDPISEHNRLYWYRQTLGQGPEFLTYFQNEAQLEKSRLLSDRFSAERPKGSFSTLEIQRTEQGDSAMYLCASTSGGYNEQFFGPGTRLTVL.

This clonotype was seen a handful of times. The V call is TRBV29-1, the J call TRBJ1-4; tentatively, D is TRBD1 (6 bases). Trimming removed 3 bases at V and 10 bases at J, with 12 bases between. The CDR3 consists of 12 residues. CDR1 SQVTM and CDR2 ANQGSEA come from the germline V gene. The CDR3 DNA is TGCAGCGTTGAGGGGGCCGGTGGAAAACTGTTTTTT. Translated: CSVEGAGGKLFF.

This clonotype was observed a handful of times. The rearrangement uses TRBV7-9 and TRBJ2-5, with 7 bases lining up with TRBD1. This CDR3 spans 15 amino acids. J was trimmed by 5 bases and V by 3 bases; bases with no gene match: 9. Germline assignment: CDR1 SEHNR and CDR2 FQNEAQ (reference sequence). The CDR3 coding sequence is TGTGCCAGCAGCTTCTTCACAAGGGGGCTGGAGACCCAGTACTTC. Translated: CASSFFTRGLETQYF.

The rearrangement joins TRBV6-5 to TRBJ2-5, with D maybe TRBD1 (6 bases). The CDR3 covers 16 residues. Germline V gives CDR1 MNHEY, CDR2 SVGAGI. The ends were cut back, 5 bases at V and 2 bases at J, with 18 bases in the middle. The CDR3 sequence: CASSPPQGREQETQYF. In DNA, the CDR3 is TGTGCCAGCAGTCCACCACAGGGCAGGGAGCAAGAGACCCAGTACTTC.

The table lists this clonotype with a few counts. The chain employs TRBV27 and TRBJ2-1, with 12 nucleotides matching TRBD2. The CDR3 spans 16 residues. V lost 5 bases, J lost 3 bases, and 5 bases stayed unmatched. Looked up from germline, CDR1 is MNHEY and CDR2 is SMNVEV (reference sequence). CDR3 residues: CASSLRLAGVYNEQFF. DNA of the CDR3: TGTGCCAGCAGTCTCCGACTAGCGGGAGTCTACAATGAGCAGTTCTTC.

V gene TRBV18 combines with J gene TRBJ2-5; unclear D gene. V lost 2 bases, J lost 1 base, and 8 bases lay in between. Germline CDR1 is KGHSH and CDR2 is LQKENI. The CDR3 spans 14 residues. The CDR3 coding sequence is TGTGCCAGCTCACCAGTCCCAGCCCAAGAGACCCAGTACTTC. This encodes CASSPVPAQETQYF.

Ten or more counts support this clonotype. CDR3: CAIAGSTDTQYF. DNA of the CDR3: TGTGCCATAGCAGGGAGCACAGATACGCAGTATTTT. The V gene is TRBV10-3, the J gene TRBJ2-3; weak D call: TRBD1 (5 bases). The CDR3 runs 12 residues. The germline V gene encodes CDR1 ENHRY and CDR2 SYGVKD. Trimming took off 9 bases at V and 0 bases at J, with 7 bases between the two ends.

The table lists this clonotype with a few counts. J is TRBJ2-3 and V is TRBV7-9; 10 positions match TRBD2. V lost 5 bases and J lost 1; bases outside the gene matches: 3. From germline, CDR1 is SEHNR and CDR2 FQNEAQ (reference sequence). The CDR3 sequence is 15 residues long. CDR3 region: CASSRTSGRTDTQYF. The CDR3, as DNA: TGTGCCAGCAGCCGGACTAGCGGTCGCACAGATACGCAGTATTTT.

This clonotype was seen more than once but under ten times. The V gene is TRBV20-1, the J gene TRBJ2-7; 11 positions agree with TRBD1. J gave up 7 bases and V 0 bases, and 5 bases lay outside the gene matches. The CDR3 is 14 amino acids. The germline CDR1 and CDR2 sequences are DFQATT and SNEGSKA (reference sequence). CDR3 coding DNA: TGCAGTGCTAGAGATGGGACAGGGGGATTTGAGCAGTACTTC. It translates to CSARDGTGGFEQYF.

Many counts were recorded for this clonotype. CDR3 DNA: TGTGCCAGCAGGCTAGCAGGCTCCTACAATGAGCAGTTCTTC. Its translation: CASRLAGSYNEQFF. The rearrangement uses TRBV6-1 and TRBJ2-1; a weak D match, TRBD2 (5 bases). V gave up 6 bases and J gave up 0 bases, with 9 bases separating them. The CDR3 has 14 residues. CDR1 and CDR2 from the germline V gene are MNHNS and SASEGT.

The V and J genes are TRBV11-2 and TRBJ2-2; TRBD2 aligns across 14 bases. The CDR3 is 18 amino acids. Trimming removed 5 bases from V and 1 base from J; junction bases left unmatched: 6. Germline assignment: CDR1 SGHAT and CDR2 FQNNGV. CDR3 residues: CASSLRLAGGQNTGELFF. For the CDR3, the DNA is TGTGCCAGCAGCCTAAGACTAGCGGGAGGGCAGAACACCGGGGAGCTGTTTTTT.

Only a few counts were recorded for this clonotype. The chain has TRBV4-3 and TRBJ2-3; 12 bases agree with TRBD1. Trimming cost V 0 bases and J 6 bases; bases outside gene matches: 10. There are 18 residues in the CDR3. Germline CDR1 reads LGHNA; CDR2 reads YSLEER. CDR3 bases: TGCGCCAGCAGCCAAGATCTTTGGGGACAGGGGGCAGTGGATACGCAGTATTTT. Its translation: CASSQDLWGQGAVDTQYF.

This clonotype was recorded a few times. V gene TRBV18 combines with J gene TRBJ2-2; D call uncertain. This CDR3 contains 16 residues. Germline values: CDR1 KGHSH, CDR2 LQKENI. Trimming took 1 base from V and 4 from J, leaving 13 bases between them. In DNA form, the CDR3 reads TGTGCCAGCTCACCACGCCTGAAAGTTGGCACCGGGGAGCTGTTTTTT. The encoded protein is CASSPRLKVGTGELFF.

V usage is TRBV7-2 and J usage is TRBJ2-7; maybe TRBD2 (7 bases). Germline CDR1 reads SGHTA; CDR2 reads FQGNSA. This CDR3 comprises 15 residues. Trimming left V 0 bases short and J 4 bases short, with 13 bases between. The CDR3 sequence: CASSLARGRGYEQYF. CDR3 in DNA: TGTGCCAGCAGCTTAGCGAGAGGGAGGGGGTACGAGCAGTACTTC.

The table lists this clonotype with a few counts. The chain is built from TRBV12-3 or TRBV12-4 and TRBJ1-1; no reliable D call. The CDR3 is made up of 13 amino acids. V lost 3 bases, J lost 2 bases, and 7 bases lay in between. The CDR3 sequence: CASSFQSNTEAFF. The DNA for the CDR3 is TGTGCCAGCAGTTTCCAATCCAACACTGAAGCTTTCTTT.